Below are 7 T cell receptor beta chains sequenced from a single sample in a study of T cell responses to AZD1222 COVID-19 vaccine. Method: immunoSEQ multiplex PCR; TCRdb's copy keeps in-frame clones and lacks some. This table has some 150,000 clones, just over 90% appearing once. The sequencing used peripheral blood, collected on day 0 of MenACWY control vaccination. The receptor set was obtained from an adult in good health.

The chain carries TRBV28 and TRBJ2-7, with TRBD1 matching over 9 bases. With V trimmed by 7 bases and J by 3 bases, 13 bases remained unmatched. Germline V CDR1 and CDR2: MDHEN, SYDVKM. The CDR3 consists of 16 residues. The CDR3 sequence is CASTSTGTGILYEQYF. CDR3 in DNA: TGTGCCAGCACCTCCACAGGGACAGGGATCCTCTACGAGCAGTACTTC. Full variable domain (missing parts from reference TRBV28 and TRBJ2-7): DVKVTQSSRYLVKRTGEKVFLECVQDMDHENMFWYRQDPGLGLRLIYFSYDVKMKEKGDIPEGYSVSREKKERFSLILESASTNQTSMYLCASTSTGTGILYEQYFGPGTRLTVT.

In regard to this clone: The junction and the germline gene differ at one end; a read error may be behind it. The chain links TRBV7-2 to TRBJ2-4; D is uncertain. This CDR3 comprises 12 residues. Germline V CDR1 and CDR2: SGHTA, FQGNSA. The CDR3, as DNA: TGTGCCAGCAGCTTAGCGCGCAGTACTATGGACTTC. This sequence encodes CASSLARSTMDF.

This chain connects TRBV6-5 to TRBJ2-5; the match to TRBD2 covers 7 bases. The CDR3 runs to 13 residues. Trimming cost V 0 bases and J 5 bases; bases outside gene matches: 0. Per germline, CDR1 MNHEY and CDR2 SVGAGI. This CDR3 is CASSYSGGETQYF. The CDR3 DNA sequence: TGTGCCAGCAGTTACTCGGGGGGGGAGACCCAGTACTTC.

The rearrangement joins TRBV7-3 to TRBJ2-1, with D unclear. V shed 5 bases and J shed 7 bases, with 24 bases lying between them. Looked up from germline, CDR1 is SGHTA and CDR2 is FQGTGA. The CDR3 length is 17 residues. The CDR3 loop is CASSPQPLPGNGNEQFF. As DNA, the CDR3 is TGTGCCAGCAGCCCCCAACCCCTCCCCGGAAATGGAAATGAGCAGTTCTTC.

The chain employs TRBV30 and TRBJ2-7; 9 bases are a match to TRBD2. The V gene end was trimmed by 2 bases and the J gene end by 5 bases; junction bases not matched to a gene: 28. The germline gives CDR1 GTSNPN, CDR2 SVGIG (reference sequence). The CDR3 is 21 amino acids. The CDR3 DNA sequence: TGTGCCTGGAGTAGGGGTTCGGGGTCCACGGCCCGGGCTAGCGGGACCCACGAGCAGTACTTC. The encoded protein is CAWSRGSGSTARASGTHEQYF.

The DNA for the CDR3 is TGTGCCAGCAGATCTGGACTAAACTACAATGAGCAGTTCTTC. It specifies CASRSGLNYNEQFF. The V and J genes are TRBV13 and TRBJ2-1; D possibly corresponds to TRBD2 (6 bases). V was trimmed by 6 bases and J by 3 bases, leaving 12 bases between them. This CDR3 has 14 residues. Germline lookup yields CDR1 PRHDT and CDR2 FYEKMQ (reference sequence).

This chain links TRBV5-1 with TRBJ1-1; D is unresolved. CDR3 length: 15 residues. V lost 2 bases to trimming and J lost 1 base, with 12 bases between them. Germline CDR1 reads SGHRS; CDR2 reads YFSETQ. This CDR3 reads CASSFRAVGNTEAFF. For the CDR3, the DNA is TGCGCCAGCAGCTTTAGGGCAGTTGGGAACACTGAAGCTTTCTTT.